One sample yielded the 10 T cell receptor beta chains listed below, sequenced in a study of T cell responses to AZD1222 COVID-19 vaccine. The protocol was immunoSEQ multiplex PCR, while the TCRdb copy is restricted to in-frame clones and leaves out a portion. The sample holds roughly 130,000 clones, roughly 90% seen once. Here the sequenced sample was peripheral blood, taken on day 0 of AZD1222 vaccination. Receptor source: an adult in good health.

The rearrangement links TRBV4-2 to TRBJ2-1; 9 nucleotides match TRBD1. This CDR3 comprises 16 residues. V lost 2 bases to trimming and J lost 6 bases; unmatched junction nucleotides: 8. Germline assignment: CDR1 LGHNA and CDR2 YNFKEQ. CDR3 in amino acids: CASSQTGTGLINEQFF. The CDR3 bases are TGTGCCAGCAGCCAAACCGGGACAGGGTTAATCAATGAGCAGTTCTTC.

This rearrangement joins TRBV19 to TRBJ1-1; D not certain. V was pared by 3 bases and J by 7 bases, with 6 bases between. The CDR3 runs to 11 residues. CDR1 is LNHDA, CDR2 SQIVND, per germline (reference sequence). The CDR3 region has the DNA TGTGCCAGTAGTATTCAGAGTGAAGCTTTCTTT. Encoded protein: CASSIQSEAFF.

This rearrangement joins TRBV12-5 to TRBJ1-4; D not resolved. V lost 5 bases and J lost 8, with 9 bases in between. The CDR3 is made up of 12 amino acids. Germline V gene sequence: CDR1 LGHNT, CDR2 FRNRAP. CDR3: CASGGREEKLFF. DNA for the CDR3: TGTGCTAGTGGTGGACGGGAAGAAAAACTGTTTTTT.

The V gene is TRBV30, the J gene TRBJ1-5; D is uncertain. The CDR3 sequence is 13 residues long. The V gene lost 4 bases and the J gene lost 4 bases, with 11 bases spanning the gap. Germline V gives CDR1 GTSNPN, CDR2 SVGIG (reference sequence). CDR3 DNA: TGTGCCTGGAACCCTGGTCGGAATCAGCCCCAGCATTTT. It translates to CAWNPGRNQPQHF. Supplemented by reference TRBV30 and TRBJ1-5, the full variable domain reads SQTIHQWPATLVQPVGSPLSLECTVEGTSNPNLYWYRQAAGRGLQLLFYSVGIGQISSEVPQNLSASRPQDRQFILSSKKLLLSDSGFYLCAWNPGRNQPQHFGDGTRLSIL.

The chain's CDR3 is CASSLDRSGGSGYTF. For the CDR3, the DNA is TGTGCCAGCAGCTTAGATCGGTCGGGGGGCAGTGGCTACACCTTC. The chain carries TRBV11-3 and TRBJ1-2; perhaps TRBD1 as D (6 bases). The germline V gene encodes CDR1 SGHNT and CDR2 YENEEA. V was trimmed by 0 bases and J by 7 bases, leaving 15 bases between them. This CDR3 spans 15 amino acids.

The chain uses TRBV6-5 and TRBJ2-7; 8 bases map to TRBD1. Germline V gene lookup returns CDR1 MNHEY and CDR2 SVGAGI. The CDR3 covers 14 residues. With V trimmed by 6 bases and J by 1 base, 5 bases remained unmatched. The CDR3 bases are TGTGCCAGCAGCCTGGGACAGGCGTCCTACGAGCAGTACTTC. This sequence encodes CASSLGQASYEQYF.

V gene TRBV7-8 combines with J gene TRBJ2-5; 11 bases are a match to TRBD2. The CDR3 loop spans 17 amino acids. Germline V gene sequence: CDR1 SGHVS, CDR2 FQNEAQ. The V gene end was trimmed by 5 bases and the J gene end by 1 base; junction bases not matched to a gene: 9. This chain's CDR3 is CASSDPSGRLPQETQYF. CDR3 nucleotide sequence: TGTGCCAGCAGCGACCCTAGCGGGAGGCTACCCCAAGAGACCCAGTACTTC. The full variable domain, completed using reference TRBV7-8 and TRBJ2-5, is GAGVSQSPRYKVAKRGQDVALRCDPISGHVSLFWYQQALGQGPEFLTYFQNEAQLDKSGLPSDRFFAERPEGSVSTLKIQRTQQEDSAVYLCASSDPSGRLPQETQYFGPGTRLLVL.

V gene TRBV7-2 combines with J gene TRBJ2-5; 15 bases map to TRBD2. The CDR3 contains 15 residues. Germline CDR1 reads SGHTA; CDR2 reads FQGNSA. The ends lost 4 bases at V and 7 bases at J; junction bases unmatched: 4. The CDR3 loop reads CASSSWTSGGVTQYF. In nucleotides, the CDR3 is TGTGCCAGCAGCTCGTGGACTAGCGGGGGGGTGACCCAGTACTTC. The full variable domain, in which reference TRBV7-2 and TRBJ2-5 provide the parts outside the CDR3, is GAGVSQSPSNKVTEKGKDVELRCDPISGHTALYWYRQSLGQGLEFLIYFQGNSAPDKSGLPSDRFSAERTGGSVSTLTIQRTQQEDSAVYLCASSSWTSGGVTQYFGPGTRLLVL.

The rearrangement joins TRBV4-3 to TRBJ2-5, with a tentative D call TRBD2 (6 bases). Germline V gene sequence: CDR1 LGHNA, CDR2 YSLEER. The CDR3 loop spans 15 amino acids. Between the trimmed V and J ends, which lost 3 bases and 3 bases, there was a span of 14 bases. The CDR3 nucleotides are TGCGCCAGCAGCCATGAGTTCATAGCGGAAGAGACCCAGTACTTC. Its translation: CASSHEFIAEETQYF.

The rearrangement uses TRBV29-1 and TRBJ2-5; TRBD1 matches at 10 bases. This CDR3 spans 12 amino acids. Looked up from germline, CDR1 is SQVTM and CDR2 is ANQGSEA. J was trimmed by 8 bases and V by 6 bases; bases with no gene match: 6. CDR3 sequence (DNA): TGCAGCGTCGTCCGGGACAGGGGTACCCAGTACTTC. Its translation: CSVVRDRGTQYF.